Below, 10 T cell receptor beta chains from the same sample are listed, as sequenced in a study of technical replicates of blood from a few donors. Here immunoSEQ multiplex PCR was the method, and the copy in TCRdb shows in-frame clones only, minus some. The table includes 60,000 to 90,000 clones, approximately 93% detected once. The sample comprised T cells isolated from PBMCs. The receptors come from a human donor in good health.

The CDR3 is CANDRGRGKNIQYF. CDR3 nucleotides: TGTGCCAATGACAGGGGCAGGGGTAAAAACATTCAGTACTTC. The V gene is TRBV19, the J gene TRBJ2-4, with 8 bases fitting TRBD1. The J segment lost 4 bases and the V segment lost 10 bases, leaving 9 bases of the junction unmatched. Germline V gene lookup returns CDR1 LNHDA and CDR2 SQIVND (reference sequence). CDR3 size: 14 residues.

The chain is built from TRBV7-8 and TRBJ2-5, with D possibly being TRBD2 (5 bases). Trimming took off 3 bases at V and 3 bases at J, with 8 bases between the two ends. CDR1 SGHVS and CDR2 FQNEAQ come from the germline V gene. The CDR3 extends over 13 amino acids. In DNA, the CDR3 is TGTGCCAGCAGCTTTAGCGCAAAAGAGACCCAGTACTTC. Protein sequence: CASSFSAKETQYF.

The genes are TRBV19 and TRBJ1-2; no firm D call. This CDR3 has 14 residues. The germline gives CDR1 LNHDA, CDR2 SQIVND (reference sequence). The germline V and J ends were trimmed by 5 bases and 4 bases, with 14 bases remaining between them. CDR3 loop: CASSALGDSYGYTF. In DNA, the CDR3 is TGTGCCAGTAGTGCGTTGGGAGATTCCTATGGCTACACCTTC.

This chain joins TRBV4-2 and TRBJ2-7; 9 nucleotides match TRBD1. Germline CDR1 and CDR2: LGHNA and YNFKEQ. The CDR3 has 16 residues. The V and J ends lost 4 bases and 1 base, in that order; junction bases with no gene match: 8. The CDR3 coding sequence is TGTGCCAGCAGCCCCCAGGACAGGGGTGGATCCTACGAGCAGTACTTC. Encoded protein: CASSPQDRGGSYEQYF.

The V gene is TRBV30, the J gene TRBJ1-1; tentatively, D is TRBD1 (5 bases). Germline CDR1 and CDR2: GTSNPN and SVGIG (reference sequence). V gave up 5 bases and J gave up 1 base, with 11 bases separating them. The CDR3 has 13 amino acids. CDR3 residues: CAWDRSRNTEAFF. The DNA for the CDR3 is TGTGCCTGGGACAGATCTCGGAACACTGAAGCTTTCTTT.

The chain uses TRBV29-1 and TRBJ1-4; TRBD1 matches 9 bases. The CDR3 is 14 amino acids. The V and J ends lost 6 bases and 2 bases, in that order; junction bases with no gene match: 4. Germline assignment: CDR1 SQVTM and CDR2 ANQGSEA. The CDR3 is CSVRDRDTNEKLFF. Written as DNA, the CDR3 is TGCAGCGTCCGGGACAGGGATACTAATGAAAAACTGTTTTTT.

The chain carries TRBV7-2 and TRBJ1-1, with D possibly TRBD1 on 6 matching bases. The germline V gene encodes CDR1 SGHTA and CDR2 FQGNSA. The germline V and J ends were trimmed by 4 bases and 2 bases, with 17 bases remaining between them. This CDR3 has 16 residues. CDR3 residues: CASSSQGTDYNTEAFF. The CDR3 nucleotides are TGTGCCAGCAGCTCCCAGGGGACCGACTATAACACTGAAGCTTTCTTT.

The V and J genes are TRBV9 and TRBJ2-1, with a possible D match to TRBD2 (5 bases). This CDR3 has 13 residues. Germline V CDR1 and CDR2: SGDLS, YYNGEE. Trimming took 2 bases from V and 5 from J, leaving 8 bases between them. The DNA of the CDR3 is TGTGCCAGCAGCGTTGGACTGAACAATGAGCAGTTCTTC. It encodes CASSVGLNNEQFF.

This chain joins TRBV11-2 and TRBJ2-7; 8 nucleotides line up with TRBD2. The CDR3 spans 14 residues. Trimming removed 5 bases from V and 3 bases from J; junction bases left unmatched: 6. Per germline, CDR1 SGHAT and CDR2 FQNNGV. The CDR3 is CASSPERGIYEQYF. In DNA, the CDR3 is TGTGCCAGCAGCCCGGAGCGGGGGATCTACGAGCAGTACTTC.

V usage is TRBV10-3 and J usage is TRBJ1-1; D is ambiguous. The CDR3 loop spans 12 amino acids. CDR1 and CDR2 (germline): ENHRY, SYGVKD. Trimming left V 3 bases short and J 2 bases short, with 4 bases between. In DNA, the CDR3 is TGTGCCATCAGTGATGTAAACACTGAAGCTTTCTTT. This codes for CAISDVNTEAFF.